This is a list of T cell receptor beta chains from one sample in a study of blood T cell repertoires in COVID-19. The method was immunoSEQ multiplex PCR; TCRdb's version includes in-frame clones alone and lacks a portion of them. The sample lists 75,000 to 90,000 clones; around four fifths were seen once. Input material: peripheral blood. Source of these receptors: a man older than 75 with active or convalescent COVID-19. CDR3s include the opening cysteine and the closing phenylalanine or tryptophan. The order of the fields is CDR3 DNA, CDR3 protein, V gene, D gene, clone size, J gene. The D gene is left open where the match is weak. Size is omitted from some rows. Given values are once, few, many or a class for expanded clones.

cdr3_nt: TGCGCCAGCAGCCAAAGGGAGGGTCGGAATGAGCAGTTCTTC; cdr3_aa: CASSQREGRNEQFF; v_call: TRBV4-1; d_call: TRBD2; clone_size: .; j_call: TRBJ2-1
cdr3_nt: TGTGCCAGCAGCGTAGCGGGGGTCCACCAAGAGACCCAGTACTTC; cdr3_aa: CASSVAGVHQETQYF; v_call: TRBV9; d_call: .; clone_size: .; j_call: TRBJ2-5
cdr3_nt: TGTGCCAGCAGCCCCGGGATTTTGAATGAAAAACTGTTTTTT; cdr3_aa: CASSPGILNEKLFF; v_call: TRBV14; d_call: .; clone_size: .; j_call: TRBJ1-4
cdr3_nt: TGTGCCAGTACCTTTGGAGAGAACTATGGCTACACCTTC; cdr3_aa: CASTFGENYGYTF; v_call: TRBV19; d_call: .; clone_size: .; j_call: TRBJ1-2
cdr3_nt: TGTGCCTGGAGGGACAGAACGAACACTGAAGCTTTCTTT; cdr3_aa: CAWRDRTNTEAFF; v_call: TRBV30; d_call: .; clone_size: .; j_call: TRBJ1-1
cdr3_nt: TGTGCCAGCAGCGCCGACAGGGGCATGAACACTGAAGCTTTCTTT; cdr3_aa: CASSADRGMNTEAFF; v_call: TRBV7-2; d_call: TRBD1; clone_size: .; j_call: TRBJ1-1
cdr3_nt: TGTGCCAGCTCACCAAAGGGGACAGGTGGTTGGTCACCCCTCCACTTT; cdr3_aa: CASSPKGTGGWSPLHF; v_call: TRBV18; d_call: TRBD1; clone_size: .; j_call: TRBJ1-6
cdr3_nt: TGCGCCAGCAGCCAAGGAGCGGGAGAAGTAGAGACCCAGTACTTC; cdr3_aa: CASSQGAGEVETQYF; v_call: TRBV4-1; d_call: TRBD2; clone_size: .; j_call: TRBJ2-5
cdr3_nt: TGTGCCAGCAGCTTATCCGGGGTTAACTATGGCTACACCTTC; cdr3_aa: CASSLSGVNYGYTF; v_call: TRBV7-2; d_call: .; clone_size: .; j_call: TRBJ1-2
cdr3_nt: TGTGCCAGCACCCCCGGACAGACCACAGATACGCAGTATTTT; cdr3_aa: CASTPGQTTDTQYF; v_call: TRBV6-6; d_call: .; clone_size: few; j_call: TRBJ2-3
cdr3_nt: TGTGCCAGCTCACGCAGTTCTCCCGGGGGACAGCCCCGGGGCTCCTACAATGAGCAGTTCTTC; cdr3_aa: CASSRSSPGGQPRGSYNEQFF; v_call: TRBV18; d_call: .; clone_size: .; j_call: TRBJ2-1
cdr3_nt: TGTGCCAGCAGCCCCAATCCGGGGCTAGCGGGTAACAATGAGCAGTTCTTC; cdr3_aa: CASSPNPGLAGNNEQFF; v_call: TRBV7-2; d_call: TRBD2; clone_size: .; j_call: TRBJ2-1
cdr3_nt: TGTGCCAGCAGTGAAGGGTCGAGAGTGATCAATCAGCCCCAGCATTTT; cdr3_aa: CASSEGSRVINQPQHF; v_call: TRBV2; d_call: .; clone_size: .; j_call: TRBJ1-5
cdr3_nt: TGTGCCAGCAGTCCTGGGACAGGGACGAACTATGGCTACACCTTC; cdr3_aa: CASSPGTGTNYGYTF; v_call: TRBV6-5; d_call: TRBD1; clone_size: .; j_call: TRBJ1-2
cdr3_nt: TGTGCCATCAACTTAGCGGGAGAGGGCAATGAGCAGTTCTTC; cdr3_aa: CAINLAGEGNEQFF; v_call: TRBV10-3; d_call: TRBD2; clone_size: .; j_call: TRBJ2-1
cdr3_nt: TGTGCCATCAGTGATGGGACCGGCGGGGTAAACACCATATATTTT; cdr3_aa: CAISDGTGGVNTIYF; v_call: TRBV10-3; d_call: .; clone_size: .; j_call: TRBJ1-3
cdr3_nt: TGTGCCAGCAGTTACCGAGGACAGGGGGCAACAGATACGCAGTATTTT; cdr3_aa: CASSYRGQGATDTQYF; v_call: TRBV6-2/TRBV6-3; d_call: TRBD1; clone_size: .; j_call: TRBJ2-3
cdr3_nt: TGTGCCAGCAGCTTATCACAGGGGAGAGGCACAGATACGCAGTATTTT; cdr3_aa: CASSLSQGRGTDTQYF; v_call: TRBV3-1/TRBV3-2; d_call: TRBD1; clone_size: .; j_call: TRBJ2-3
cdr3_nt: TGTGCCAGTACGACAGGGTCTGGGGCCAACGTCCTGACTTTC; cdr3_aa: CASTTGSGANVLTF; v_call: TRBV19; d_call: TRBD1; clone_size: .; j_call: TRBJ2-6
cdr3_nt: TGTGCCAGCAGCAATCCCCCGGGGGAGCTGTTTTTT; cdr3_aa: CASSNPPGELFF; v_call: TRBV7-9; d_call: .; clone_size: few; j_call: TRBJ2-2
cdr3_nt: TGTGCCAGCAGTTTTGAAGGCAGGGCGAGTGGAAACACCATATATTTT; cdr3_aa: CASSFEGRASGNTIYF; v_call: TRBV28; d_call: .; clone_size: .; j_call: TRBJ1-3
cdr3_nt: TGTGCCAGCAGTCCCCCGGACAGGGACACAGATACGCAGTATTTT; cdr3_aa: CASSPPDRDTDTQYF; v_call: TRBV28; d_call: TRBD1; clone_size: .; j_call: TRBJ2-3
cdr3_nt: TGTGCCAGTGGAAAGGTCCTCAGGGGGAGTGAGCAGTTCTTC; cdr3_aa: CASGKVLRGSEQFF; v_call: TRBV28; d_call: TRBD1; clone_size: .; j_call: TRBJ2-1
cdr3_nt: TGTGCCAGCAGCTTGATGACTAGCGGGGTCGGGGAGCTGTTTTTT; cdr3_aa: CASSLMTSGVGELFF; v_call: TRBV11-2; d_call: TRBD2; clone_size: .; j_call: TRBJ2-2
cdr3_nt: TGTGCCAGCAGGGGGGACGGGGGATACACTGAAGCTTTCTTT; cdr3_aa: CASRGDGGYTEAFF; v_call: TRBV6-5; d_call: .; clone_size: .; j_call: TRBJ1-1
cdr3_nt: TGTGCCAGCTCACCAGAAGGCGGCCAAGAGACCCAGTACTTC; cdr3_aa: CASSPEGGQETQYF; v_call: TRBV18; d_call: .; clone_size: once; j_call: TRBJ2-5
cdr3_nt: TGTGCCAGCAGCCAAGCACTAGCGGGGGGGCCGGACGACGGGGAGCTGTTTTTT; cdr3_aa: CASSQALAGGPDDGELFF; v_call: TRBV14; d_call: TRBD2; clone_size: many; j_call: TRBJ2-2
cdr3_nt: TGTGCTAGCTCACCCCGGGGGGGCCTCTACAATGAGCAGTTCTTC; cdr3_aa: CASSPRGGLYNEQFF; v_call: TRBV12-5; d_call: TRBD2; clone_size: .; j_call: TRBJ2-1
cdr3_nt: TGCGCCAGCAGCTTGAGAACAGACCAAGAGACCCAGTACTTC; cdr3_aa: CASSLRTDQETQYF; v_call: TRBV5-1; d_call: .; clone_size: .; j_call: TRBJ2-5
cdr3_nt: TGTGCCAGTAGTACCCTCGGGAGCGGCGCATACAATGAGCAGTTCTTC; cdr3_aa: CASSTLGSGAYNEQFF; v_call: TRBV19; d_call: .; clone_size: .; j_call: TRBJ2-1
cdr3_nt: TGTGCCAGCAGCTTAGACAGGACAGGCCACAATGAGCAGTTCTTC; cdr3_aa: CASSLDRTGHNEQFF; v_call: TRBV7-8; d_call: TRBD1; clone_size: few; j_call: TRBJ2-1
cdr3_nt: TGCGCCAGCAGCTTGACTAGCGGGGGGTCCAGGGAGCAGTTCTTC; cdr3_aa: CASSLTSGGSREQFF; v_call: TRBV5-1; d_call: TRBD2; clone_size: .; j_call: TRBJ2-1
cdr3_nt: TGTGCCAGCAGCGTGGGGCCCGGATGGACTGAAGCTTTCTTT; cdr3_aa: CASSVGPGWTEAFF; v_call: TRBV9; d_call: .; clone_size: .; j_call: TRBJ1-1
cdr3_nt: TGCGCCAGCAGCTTGTCACCCTCGGGGGGTGACTATGGCTACACCTTC; cdr3_aa: CASSLSPSGGDYGYTF; v_call: TRBV5-1; d_call: .; clone_size: .; j_call: TRBJ1-2
cdr3_nt: TGCGCCAGCAGCCCCGGGGGGACAGGGAACTACAATGAGCAGTTCTTC; cdr3_aa: CASSPGGTGNYNEQFF; v_call: TRBV5-1; d_call: TRBD1; clone_size: .; j_call: TRBJ2-1
cdr3_nt: TGTGCCATCAGGGCGGACAGGGGTGAAGAGACCCAGTACTTC; cdr3_aa: CAIRADRGEETQYF; v_call: TRBV10-3; d_call: TRBD1; clone_size: .; j_call: TRBJ2-5
cdr3_nt: TGTGCCATACAATGGGGACAGGGAACCGGGGAGCTGTTTTTT; cdr3_aa: CAIQWGQGTGELFF; v_call: TRBV10-3; d_call: TRBD1; clone_size: .; j_call: TRBJ2-2
cdr3_nt: TGTGCCAGCAGTCCCACAGGGAGTAATCAGCCCCAGCATTTT; cdr3_aa: CASSPTGSNQPQHF; v_call: TRBV6-5; d_call: .; clone_size: .; j_call: TRBJ1-5
cdr3_nt: TGCGCCAGCAGCTTGGTCGAGCCCGGGGAGCTGTTTTTT; cdr3_aa: CASSLVEPGELFF; v_call: TRBV5-1; d_call: .; clone_size: .; j_call: TRBJ2-2
cdr3_nt: TGTGCCAGTAGTATGGGGAGAGGGAGTAATGAAAAACTGTTTTTT; cdr3_aa: CASSMGRGSNEKLFF; v_call: TRBV19; d_call: .; clone_size: .; j_call: TRBJ1-4
cdr3_nt: TGCAGCGGCCGACAGGGGGCGATTGAGACCCAGTACTTC; cdr3_aa: CSGRQGAIETQYF; v_call: TRBV29-1; d_call: TRBD1; clone_size: .; j_call: TRBJ2-5
cdr3_nt: TGCGCCAGCAGCGTGAGGGGGTCCTACAATGAGCAGTTCTTC; cdr3_aa: CASSVRGSYNEQFF; v_call: TRBV5-1; d_call: .; clone_size: .; j_call: TRBJ2-1
cdr3_nt: TGTGCCAGCAGCCAAGGGACTAGCCACCCCGGGGAGCTGTTTTTT; cdr3_aa: CASSQGTSHPGELFF; v_call: TRBV4-2; d_call: TRBD2; clone_size: few; j_call: TRBJ2-2
cdr3_nt: TGTGCCAGCAGTTCAGGGACCTACAATGAGCAGTTCTTC; cdr3_aa: CASSSGTYNEQFF; v_call: TRBV6-6; d_call: .; clone_size: .; j_call: TRBJ2-1
cdr3_nt: TGTGCCAGCAGAGAGGGACAGGGGGCTGGAGATACGCAGTATTTT; cdr3_aa: CASREGQGAGDTQYF; v_call: TRBV6-4; d_call: TRBD1; clone_size: .; j_call: TRBJ2-3
cdr3_nt: TGTGCCAGCAGCCGCAGGGGTTTGGAAGAGACCCAGTACTTC; cdr3_aa: CASSRRGLEETQYF; v_call: TRBV5-6; d_call: .; clone_size: .; j_call: TRBJ2-5
cdr3_nt: TGTGCCAGCAGTGGACTGCTTCGAGAGACCCAGTACTTC; cdr3_aa: CASSGLLRETQYF; v_call: TRBV2; d_call: .; clone_size: .; j_call: TRBJ2-5
cdr3_nt: TGTGCCAGCAGTTTATCCAGGAACACTGAAGCTTTCTTT; cdr3_aa: CASSLSRNTEAFF; v_call: TRBV28; d_call: .; clone_size: .; j_call: TRBJ1-1